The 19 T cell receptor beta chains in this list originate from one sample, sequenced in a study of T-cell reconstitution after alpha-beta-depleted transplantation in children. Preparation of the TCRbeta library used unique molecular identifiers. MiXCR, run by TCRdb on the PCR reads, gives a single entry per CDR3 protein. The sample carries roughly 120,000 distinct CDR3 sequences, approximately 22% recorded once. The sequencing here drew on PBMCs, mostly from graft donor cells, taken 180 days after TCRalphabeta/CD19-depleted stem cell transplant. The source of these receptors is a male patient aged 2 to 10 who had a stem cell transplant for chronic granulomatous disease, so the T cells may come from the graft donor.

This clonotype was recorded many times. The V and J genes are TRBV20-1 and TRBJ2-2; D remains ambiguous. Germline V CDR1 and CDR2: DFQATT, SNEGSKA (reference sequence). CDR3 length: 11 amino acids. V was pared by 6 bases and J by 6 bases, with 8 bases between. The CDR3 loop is CSAITAGELFF. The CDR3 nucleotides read TGCAGTGCAATCACGGCCGGGGAGCTGTTTTTT.

The CDR3 coding sequence is TGTGCCAGCAGTTTAAGGGCCGGTGAGCAGTTCTTC. This translates into CASSLRAGEQFF. The chain joins TRBV12-3 or TRBV12-4 to TRBJ2-1, with D uncertain. The V gene lost 2 bases and the J gene lost 9 bases, with 8 bases spanning the gap. This CDR3 has 12 amino acids.

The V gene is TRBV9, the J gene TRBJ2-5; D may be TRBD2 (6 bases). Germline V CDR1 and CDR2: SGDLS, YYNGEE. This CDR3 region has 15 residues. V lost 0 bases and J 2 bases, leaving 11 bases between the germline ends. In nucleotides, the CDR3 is TGTGCCAGCAGCGTAGGAGGGCGGGGTCAAGAGACCCAGTACTTC. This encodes CASSVGGRGQETQYF.

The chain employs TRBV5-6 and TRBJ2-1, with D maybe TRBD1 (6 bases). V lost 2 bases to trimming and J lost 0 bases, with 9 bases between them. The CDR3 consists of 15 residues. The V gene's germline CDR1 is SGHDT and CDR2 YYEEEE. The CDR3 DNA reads TGTGCCAGCAGCTTTAGCAGGGGCTCCTACAATGAGCAGTTCTTC. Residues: CASSFSRGSYNEQFF.

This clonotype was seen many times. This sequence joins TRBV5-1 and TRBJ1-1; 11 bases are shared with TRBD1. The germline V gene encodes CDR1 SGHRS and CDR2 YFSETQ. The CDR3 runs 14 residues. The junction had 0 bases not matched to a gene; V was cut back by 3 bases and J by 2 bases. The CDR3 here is CASSWTGGNTEAFF. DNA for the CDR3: TGCGCCAGCAGCTGGACAGGGGGCAACACTGAAGCTTTCTTT.

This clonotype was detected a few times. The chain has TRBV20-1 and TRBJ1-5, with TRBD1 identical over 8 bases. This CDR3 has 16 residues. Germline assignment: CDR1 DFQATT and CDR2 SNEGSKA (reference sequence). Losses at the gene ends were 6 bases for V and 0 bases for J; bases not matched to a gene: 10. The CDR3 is CSALSLGTGSNQPQHF. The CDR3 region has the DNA TGCAGTGCCCTTAGTCTCGGGACAGGTAGCAATCAGCCCCAGCATTTT.

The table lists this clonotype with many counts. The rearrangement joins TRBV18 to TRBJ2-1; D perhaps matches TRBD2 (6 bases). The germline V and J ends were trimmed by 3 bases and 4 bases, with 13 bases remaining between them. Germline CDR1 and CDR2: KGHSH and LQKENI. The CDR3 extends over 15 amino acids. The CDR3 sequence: CASSPGLSNYNEQFF. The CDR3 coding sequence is TGTGCCAGCTCACCGGGACTCTCTAATTACAATGAGCAGTTCTTC.

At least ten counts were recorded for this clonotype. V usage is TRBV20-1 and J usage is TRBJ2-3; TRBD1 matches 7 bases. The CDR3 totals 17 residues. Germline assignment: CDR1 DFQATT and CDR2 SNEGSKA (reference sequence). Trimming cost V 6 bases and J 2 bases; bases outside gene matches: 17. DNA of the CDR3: TGCAGTGCCCCAGCGTGGTCCCGGGACAGTAACACAGATACGCAGTATTTT. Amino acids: CSAPAWSRDSNTDTQYF.

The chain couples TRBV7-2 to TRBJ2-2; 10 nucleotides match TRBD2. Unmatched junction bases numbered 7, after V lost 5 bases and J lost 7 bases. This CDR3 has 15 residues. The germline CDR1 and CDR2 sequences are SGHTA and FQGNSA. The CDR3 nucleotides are TGTGCCAGCAGCAAGCCGGGACTAGCGCTCGGGGAGCTGTTTTTT. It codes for CASSKPGLALGELFF.

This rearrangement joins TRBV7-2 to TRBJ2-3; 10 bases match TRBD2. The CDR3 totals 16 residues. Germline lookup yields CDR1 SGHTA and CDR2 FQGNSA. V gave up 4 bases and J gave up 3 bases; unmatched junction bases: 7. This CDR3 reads CASSSTSGSGTDTQYF. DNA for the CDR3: TGTGCCAGCAGCTCGACTAGCGGGTCTGGTACAGATACGCAGTATTTT. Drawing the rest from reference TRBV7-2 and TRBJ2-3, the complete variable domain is GAGVSQSPSNKVTEKGKDVELRCDPISGHTALYWYRQSLGQGLEFLIYFQGNSAPDKSGLPSDRFSAERTGGSVSTLTIQRTQQEDSAVYLCASSSTSGSGTDTQYFGPGTRLTVL.

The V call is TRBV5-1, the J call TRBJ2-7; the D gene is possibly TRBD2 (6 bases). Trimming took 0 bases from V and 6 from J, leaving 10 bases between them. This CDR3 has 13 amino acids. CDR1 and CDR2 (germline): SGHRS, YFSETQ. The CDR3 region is CASSLVREFEQYF. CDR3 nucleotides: TGCGCCAGCAGCTTGGTCCGGGAGTTCGAGCAGTACTTC.

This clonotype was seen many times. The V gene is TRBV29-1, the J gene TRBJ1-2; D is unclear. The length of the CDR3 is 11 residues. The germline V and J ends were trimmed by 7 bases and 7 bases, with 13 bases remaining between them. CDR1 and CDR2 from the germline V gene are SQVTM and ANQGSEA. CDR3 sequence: CSGRVSSGYTF. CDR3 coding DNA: TGCAGCGGTCGGGTATCTAGTGGCTACACCTTC. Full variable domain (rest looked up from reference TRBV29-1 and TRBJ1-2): SAVISQKPSRDICQRGTSLTIQCQVDSQVTMMFWYRQQPGQSLTLIATANQGSEATYESGFVIDKFPISRPNLTFSTLTVSNMSPEDSSIYLCSGRVSSGYTFGSGTRLTVV.

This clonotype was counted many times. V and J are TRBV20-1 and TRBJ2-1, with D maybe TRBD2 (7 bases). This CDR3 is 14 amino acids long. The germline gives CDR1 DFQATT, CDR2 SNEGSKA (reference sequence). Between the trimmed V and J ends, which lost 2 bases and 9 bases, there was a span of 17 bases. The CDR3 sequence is CSARIGEGVGEQFF. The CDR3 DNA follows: TGCAGTGCTAGAATCGGGGAGGGGGTCGGTGAGCAGTTCTTC.

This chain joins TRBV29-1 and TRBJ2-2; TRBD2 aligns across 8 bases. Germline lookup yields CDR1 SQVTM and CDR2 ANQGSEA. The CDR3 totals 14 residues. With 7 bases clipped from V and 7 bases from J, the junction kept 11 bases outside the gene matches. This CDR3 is CSAGETGRGGELFF. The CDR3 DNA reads TGCAGCGCTGGAGAGACCGGGAGGGGCGGGGAGCTGTTTTTT.

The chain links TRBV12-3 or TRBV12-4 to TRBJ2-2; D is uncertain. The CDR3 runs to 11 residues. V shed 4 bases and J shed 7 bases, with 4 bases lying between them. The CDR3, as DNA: TGTGCCAGCAGTTCCGGCGGGGAGCTGTTTTTT. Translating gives CASSSGGELFF.

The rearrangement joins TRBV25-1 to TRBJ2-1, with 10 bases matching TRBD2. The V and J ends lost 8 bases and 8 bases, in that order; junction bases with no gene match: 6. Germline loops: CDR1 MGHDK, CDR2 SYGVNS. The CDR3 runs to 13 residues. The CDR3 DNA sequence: TGTGCCAGCGGAGCGGGAGGGGCGGATGAGCAGTTCTTC. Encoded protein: CASGAGGADEQFF.

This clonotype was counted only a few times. The CDR3 bases are TGTGCCAGCAGTGATCACTTCGGGGACAGCTCCTACAATGAGCAGTTCTTC. Translation: CASSDHFGDSSYNEQFF. V is TRBV25-1 and J is TRBJ2-1, with 7 bases matching TRBD1. The germline gives CDR1 MGHDK, CDR2 SYGVNS. The trim removed 3 bases at V and 0 bases at J, leaving 8 bases unmatched. The CDR3 runs to 17 residues.

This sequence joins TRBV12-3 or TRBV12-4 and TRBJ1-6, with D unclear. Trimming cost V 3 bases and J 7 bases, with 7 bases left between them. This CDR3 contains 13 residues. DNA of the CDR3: TGTGCCAGCAGTTTGAAAGGGAATTCACCCCTCCACTTT. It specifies CASSLKGNSPLHF.

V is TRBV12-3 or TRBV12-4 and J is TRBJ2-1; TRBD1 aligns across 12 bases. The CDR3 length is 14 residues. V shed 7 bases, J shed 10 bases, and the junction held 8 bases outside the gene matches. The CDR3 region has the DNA TGTGCCAGCACCGTGGGACAGGGGGCCAGAGAGCAGTTCTTC. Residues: CASTVGQGAREQFF.